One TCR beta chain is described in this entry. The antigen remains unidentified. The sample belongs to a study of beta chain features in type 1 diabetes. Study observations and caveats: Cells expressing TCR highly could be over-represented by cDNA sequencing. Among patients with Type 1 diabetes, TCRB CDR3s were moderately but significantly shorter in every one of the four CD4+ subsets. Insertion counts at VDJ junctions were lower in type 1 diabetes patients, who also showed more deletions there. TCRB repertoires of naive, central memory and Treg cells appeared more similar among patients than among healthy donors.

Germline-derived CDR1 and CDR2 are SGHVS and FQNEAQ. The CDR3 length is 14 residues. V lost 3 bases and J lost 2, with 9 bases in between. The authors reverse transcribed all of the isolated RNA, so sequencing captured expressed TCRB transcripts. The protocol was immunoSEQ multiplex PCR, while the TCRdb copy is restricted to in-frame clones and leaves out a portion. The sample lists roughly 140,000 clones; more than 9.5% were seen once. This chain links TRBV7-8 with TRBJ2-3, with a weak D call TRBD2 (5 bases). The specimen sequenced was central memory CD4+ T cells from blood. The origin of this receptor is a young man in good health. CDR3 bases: TGTGCCAGCAGCTTTGGACTCTACACAGATACGCAGTATTTT. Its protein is CASSFGLYTDTQYF.